Given below is one TCR beta chain in context. The CDR3 consists of 13 residues. CDR1 and CDR2 from the germline V gene are MNHEY and SVGAGI. The junction had 4 bases not matched to a gene; V was cut back by 5 bases and J by 9 bases. How the authors handled the data: Reference gene primer amplification gave nucleated cell count estimates. Sequencing used immunoSEQ multiplex PCR; TCRdb keeps in-frame clones, though not all of them. V and J calls and clone size follow that table, whereas D and trimming were derived from the DNA. The sample records 250,000 to 350,000 clones, 70% to 90% being singletons. This sample was taken from a study of blood T cell repertoires in COVID-19. Study context: Material from acute and convalescent COVID-19 was sourced from the United States, Italy and Spain. Nucleic acid was either cDNA or gDNA, and it came from T cells, B-cell-depleted T cells, or PBMCs.

Sequencing used peripheral blood. This receptor was identified in a woman under 40 with active or convalescent COVID-19. The chain employs TRBV6-5 and TRBJ1-6; 7 positions match TRBD1. CDR3 amino acids: CASSRDRASPLHF. The CDR3 nucleotides are TGTGCCAGCAGTCGAGACAGGGCTTCACCCCTCCACTTT.